The sequence of this T cell receptor (beta chain) was determined in a study of blood T cell repertoires in COVID-19. The study drew participants aged about 18 to 90 years from about two dozen US areas. Cohort placement rested on clinical history that participants reported themselves. Cohort 3 donors were reported recovered after two negative PCRs, clearance, or symptom resolution. Per the study methods: Cell counts per sample came from amplifying reference gene primers. Sequencing was performed with immunoSEQ multiplex PCR; in TCRdb, only in-frame clones are kept and a portion is missing. The DNA gave D and trimming, while V, J and clone size come from that table. This sample has a few hundred thousand clones, with 86% found just once. V lost 6 bases to trimming and J lost 6 bases; unmatched junction nucleotides: 17. CDR1 and CDR2 (germline): MNHEY, SMNVEV (reference sequence). The CDR3 is 16 residues long.

The gene calls are TRBV27 and TRBJ2-7; 7 bases are shared with TRBD1. The sequencing sample was made of PBMCs or T cells enriched from blood (not recorded which). The source is a woman aged 18-35 years who had recovered from COVID-19. In DNA, the CDR3 is TGTGCCAGCAGCCCCGCAGGGGGTGGGGGTTTGGGCGAGCAGTACTTC. Its translation: CASSPAGGGGLGEQYF.